This T cell receptor beta chain appears in the sequencing data of a study of post-analysis software for immune sequencing data. As for the study in general: Both relapsing-remitting and secondary progressive multiple sclerosis featured among the disease courses, as did progressive-relapsing multiple sclerosis. General study results and limits: Strong co-clustering by F measure was evident for samples that had been prepared in the same batch. Compared with controls, patients showed significantly lower normalized Chao1 diversity. Patients had higher frequencies than controls of about five TRBV segments, including TRBV5-6, TRBV5-1 and TRBV20-1.

A remark on this clonotype: The antigen remains undetermined.

This CDR3 is built from 13 residues. The germline gives CDR1 SQVTM, CDR2 ANQGSEA. The germline V and J ends were trimmed by 4 bases and 0 bases, with 10 bases remaining between them. Sequencing libraries made from TCR beta cDNA carried unique molecular identifiers. Between roughly 1 and 10 million T cells gave rise to 450,000 to 650,000 cDNA molecules. MiXCR was run by TCRdb on the PCR reads, yielding one entry per CDR3 protein. The repertoire holds 750,000 to 950,000 distinct CDR3 sequences, with approximately 57% as singletons. The material sequenced was blood. The TCR comes from a girl aged 5-17 years with multiple sclerosis. The chain uses TRBV29-1 and TRBJ2-7; D is unresolved. The CDR3 DNA sequence: TGCAGCGTTGTGGGCCGGACCTCCTACGAGCAGTACTTC. It translates to CSVVGRTSYEQYF.